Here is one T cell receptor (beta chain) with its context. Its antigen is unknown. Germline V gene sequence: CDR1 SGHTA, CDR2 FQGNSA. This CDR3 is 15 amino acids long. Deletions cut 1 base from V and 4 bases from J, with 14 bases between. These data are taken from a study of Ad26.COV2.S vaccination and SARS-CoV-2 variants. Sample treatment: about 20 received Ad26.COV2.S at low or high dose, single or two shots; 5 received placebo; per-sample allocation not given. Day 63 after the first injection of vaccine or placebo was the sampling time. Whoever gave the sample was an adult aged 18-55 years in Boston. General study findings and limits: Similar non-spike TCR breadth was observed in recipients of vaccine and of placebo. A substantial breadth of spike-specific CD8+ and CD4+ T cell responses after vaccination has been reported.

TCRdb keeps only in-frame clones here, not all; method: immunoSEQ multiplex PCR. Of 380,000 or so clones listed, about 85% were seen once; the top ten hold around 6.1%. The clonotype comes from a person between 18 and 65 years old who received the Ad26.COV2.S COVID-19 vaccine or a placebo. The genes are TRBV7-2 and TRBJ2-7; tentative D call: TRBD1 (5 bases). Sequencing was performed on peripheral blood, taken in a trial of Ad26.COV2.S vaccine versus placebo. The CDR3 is CASSLEAGRIYEQYF. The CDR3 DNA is TGTGCCAGCAGCTTAGAAGCAGGGCGGATATACGAGCAGTACTTC.